The following is a TCR beta chain sequence with its context. The junction does not match germline at one end; this may be a read error. The sample belongs to a study of T cell repertoires in cytomegalovirus infection. The germline gives CDR1 SGHTA, CDR2 FQGNSA. CDR3 length equals 15 residues. TCRdb reprocessed the reads with MiXCR, giving one entry per CDR3 protein. The sample contains more than 350,000 distinct CDR3 sequences, approximately 31% of which appear only once. Material for sequencing was PBMCs. This chain joins TRBV7-2 and TRBJ2-7, with D hard to call. The receptor comes from a human donor in good health (CMV status not recorded). Some clones in this sample may be carry-over from other donors' samples. CDR3 nucleotides: TGTGCCAGCAGCTTCACAGTCGGAAACTCCTACGAGCATTACTTC. It yields the protein CASSFTVGNSYEHYF.